This T cell receptor (beta chain) was identified during a study of blood T cell repertoires in COVID-19. Study background: T cells, B-cell-depleted T cells, or PBMCs provided the cDNA or gDNA that served as material.

The CDR3 contains 12 residues. The germline V gene has CDR1 SEHNR and CDR2 FQNEAQ (reference sequence). The ends were cut back, 6 bases at V and 12 bases at J, with 15 bases in the middle. Participant age was roughly 18 to 95 years, and participants resided in about two dozen US areas. Cohorts were assigned according to the clinical history that participants reported. The study counted Cohort 3 donors as recovered given two negative PCRs, clearance, or symptom resolution. TCRdb's table, derived via immunoSEQ multiplex PCR, lists solely in-frame clones and lacks some. This table holds some 130,000 clones, just over 85% found once.

Sequences were obtained from PBMCs or T cells enriched from blood (not recorded which). The chain employs TRBV7-9 and TRBJ2-1; D perhaps matches TRBD2 (5 bases). The TCR originated in a man between 45 and 60 years old who had recovered from COVID-19. CDR3: CASSFTTGGQFF. CDR3 in DNA: TGTGCCAGCAGTTTTACCACCGGAGGGCAGTTCTTC.